The sequence of this T cell receptor beta chain was determined in a study of blood T cell repertoires in COVID-19. The overall study: The samples span acute and convalescent COVID-19 from the United States, Italy and Spain.

There are 13 residues in the CDR3. Germline V gives CDR1 SEHNR, CDR2 FQNEAQ (reference sequence). V shed 8 bases and J 9 bases; nucleotides not matched to a gene: 5. Residents of approximately 25 US areas, aged about 18 to 89 years, made up the participants. The recovered donors of Cohort 3 showed two negative PCRs, clearance, or symptom resolution. As handled by the study authors: Amplified reference gene primers provided the basis for estimating nucleated cell counts. The repertoire was sequenced with immunoSEQ multiplex PCR; TCRdb's copy has only in-frame clones and lacks some. The V and J calls and clone size come from that table; D and trimming were worked out from the DNA. The table lists 150,000 to 200,000 clones, less than 85% of them singletons, with roughly 4.5% in the top ten.

This chain connects TRBV7-9 to TRBJ1-6, with 9 nucleotides matching TRBD1. Sequencing input: PBMCs or T cells enriched from blood (not recorded which). The TCR was taken from a woman in her forties or fifties who had recovered from COVID-19. The CDR3 region has the DNA TGTGCCAGCGAAGGACAGGGGACTTCACCCCTCCACTTT. Translated, it gives CASEGQGTSPLHF. The whole variable domain, remainder taken from reference TRBV7-9 and TRBJ1-6, is DTGVSQNPRHKITKRGQNVTFRCDPISEHNRLYWYRQTLGQGPEFLTYFQNEAQLEKSRLLSDRFSAERPKGSFSTLEIQRTEQGDSAMYLCASEGQGTSPLHFGNGTRLTVT.